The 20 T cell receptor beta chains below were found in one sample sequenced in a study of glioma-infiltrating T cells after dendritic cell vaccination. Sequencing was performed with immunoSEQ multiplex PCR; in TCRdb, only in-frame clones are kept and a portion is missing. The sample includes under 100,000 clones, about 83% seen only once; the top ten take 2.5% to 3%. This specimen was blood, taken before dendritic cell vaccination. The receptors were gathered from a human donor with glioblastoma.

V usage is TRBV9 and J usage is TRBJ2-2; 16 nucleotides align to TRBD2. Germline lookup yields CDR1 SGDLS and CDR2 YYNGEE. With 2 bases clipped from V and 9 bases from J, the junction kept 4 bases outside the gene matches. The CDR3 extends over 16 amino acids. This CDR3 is CASSVGTSGGERELFF. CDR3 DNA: TGTGCCAGCAGCGTTGGGACTAGCGGGGGGGAAAGGGAGCTGTTTTTT.

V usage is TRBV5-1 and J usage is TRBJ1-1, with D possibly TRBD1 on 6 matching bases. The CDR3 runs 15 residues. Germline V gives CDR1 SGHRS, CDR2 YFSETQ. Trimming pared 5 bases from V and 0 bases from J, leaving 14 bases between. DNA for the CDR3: TGCGCCAGCAGTGAGGACAGCCCTTTGAACACTGAAGCTTTCTTT. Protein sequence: CASSEDSPLNTEAFF.

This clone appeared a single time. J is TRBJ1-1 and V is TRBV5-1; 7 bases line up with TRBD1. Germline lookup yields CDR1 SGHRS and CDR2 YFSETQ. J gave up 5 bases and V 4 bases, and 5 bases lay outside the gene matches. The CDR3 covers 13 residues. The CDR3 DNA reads TGCGCCAGCAGCCAGACAGGGTTGACTGAAGCTTTCTTT. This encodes CASSQTGLTEAFF.

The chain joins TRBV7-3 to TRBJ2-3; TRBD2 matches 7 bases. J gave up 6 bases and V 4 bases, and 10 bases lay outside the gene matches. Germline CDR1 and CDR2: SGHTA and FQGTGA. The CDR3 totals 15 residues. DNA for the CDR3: TGTGCCAGCAGCTCCCAGGGACTAATCGGCGATACGCAGTATTTT. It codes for CASSSQGLIGDTQYF.

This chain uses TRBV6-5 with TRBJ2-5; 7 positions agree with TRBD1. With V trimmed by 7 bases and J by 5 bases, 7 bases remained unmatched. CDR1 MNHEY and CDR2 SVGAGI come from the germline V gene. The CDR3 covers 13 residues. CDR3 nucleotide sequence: TGTGCCAGCACCGGACAGGCCTCTGAGACCCAGTACTTC. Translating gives CASTGQASETQYF.

The DNA of the CDR3 is TGTGCCAGCAGTGAAGGTCCCCGGGGGAGAGGTACGCAGTATTTT. It specifies CASSEGPRGRGTQYF. The chain carries TRBV6-1 and TRBJ2-3; a weak D match, TRBD2 (6 bases). This CDR3 comprises 15 residues. Trimming shortened V by 1 base and J by 8 bases, and 16 bases separated the two germline ends. Germline V gene lookup returns CDR1 MNHNS and CDR2 SASEGT.

CDR3 DNA: TGTGCCAGCAGTTCTAGACTAGCGGGAGCCTACAATGAGCAGTTCTTC. It is translated as CASSSRLAGAYNEQFF. The chain couples TRBV5-6 to TRBJ2-1; 12 bases agree with TRBD2. V was clipped by 5 bases and J by 2 bases; unmatched bases: 5. CDR3 size: 16 residues. Germline V lookup: CDR1 SGHDT, CDR2 YYEEEE.

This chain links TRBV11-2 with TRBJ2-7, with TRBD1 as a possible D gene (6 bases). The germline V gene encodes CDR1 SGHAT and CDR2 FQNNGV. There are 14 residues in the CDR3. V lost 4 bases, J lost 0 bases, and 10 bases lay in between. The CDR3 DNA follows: TGTGCCAGCAGCTCACTGACAGGCTCCTACGAGCAGTACTTC. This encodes CASSSLTGSYEQYF. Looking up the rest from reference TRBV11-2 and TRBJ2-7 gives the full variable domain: EAGVAQSPRYKIIEKRQSVAFWCNPISGHATLYWYQQILGQGPKLLIQFQNNGVVDDSQLPKDRFSAERLKGVDSTLKIQPAKLEDSAVYLCASSSLTGSYEQYFGPGTRLTVT.

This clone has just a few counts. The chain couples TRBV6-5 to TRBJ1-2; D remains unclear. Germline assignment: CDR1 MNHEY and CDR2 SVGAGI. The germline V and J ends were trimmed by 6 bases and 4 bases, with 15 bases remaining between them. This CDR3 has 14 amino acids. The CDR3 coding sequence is TGTGCCAGCAGGGTTTCGCGTGAGGTCTATGGCTACACCTTC. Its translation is CASRVSREVYGYTF.

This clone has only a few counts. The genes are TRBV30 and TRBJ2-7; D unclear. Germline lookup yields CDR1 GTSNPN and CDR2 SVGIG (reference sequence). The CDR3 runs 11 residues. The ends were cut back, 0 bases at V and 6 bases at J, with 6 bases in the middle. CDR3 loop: CAWSVYSEQYF. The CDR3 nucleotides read TGTGCCTGGAGTGTATACAGCGAGCAGTACTTC.

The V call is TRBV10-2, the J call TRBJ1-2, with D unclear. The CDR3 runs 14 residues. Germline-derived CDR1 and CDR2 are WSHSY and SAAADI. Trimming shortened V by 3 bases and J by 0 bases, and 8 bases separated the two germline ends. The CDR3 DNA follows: TGCGCCAGCAGTGACAGGAGGACTAACTATGGCTACACCTTC. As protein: CASSDRRTNYGYTF.

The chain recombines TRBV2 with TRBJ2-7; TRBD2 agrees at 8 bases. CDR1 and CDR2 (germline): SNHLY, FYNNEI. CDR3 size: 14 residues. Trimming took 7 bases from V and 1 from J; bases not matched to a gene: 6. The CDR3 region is CASNLGTSSYEQYF. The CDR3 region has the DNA TGTGCCAGCAACCTCGGGACTAGTTCCTACGAGCAGTACTTC.

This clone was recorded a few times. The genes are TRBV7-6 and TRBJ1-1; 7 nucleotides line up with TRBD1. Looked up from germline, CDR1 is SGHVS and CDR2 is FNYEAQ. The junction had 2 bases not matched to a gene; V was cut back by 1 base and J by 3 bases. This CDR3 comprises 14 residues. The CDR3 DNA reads TGTGCCAGCAGCTTAGGCAGGGGGGACACTGAAGCTTTCTTT. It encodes CASSLGRGDTEAFF.

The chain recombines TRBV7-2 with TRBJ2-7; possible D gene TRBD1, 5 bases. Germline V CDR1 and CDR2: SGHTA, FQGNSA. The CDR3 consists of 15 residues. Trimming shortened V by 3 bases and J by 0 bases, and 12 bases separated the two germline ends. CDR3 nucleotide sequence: TGTGCCAGCAGCTTGTTCCAGGGCTCCTCCTACGAGCAGTACTTC. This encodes CASSLFQGSSYEQYF.

CDR3: CASSLAVGTAEQYF. The DNA for the CDR3 is TGCGCCAGCAGCCTTGCAGTAGGGACAGCGGAGCAGTACTTC. The gene calls are TRBV5-1 and TRBJ2-7, with 7 bases aligning to TRBD1. Per germline, CDR1 SGHRS and CDR2 YFSETQ. J gave up 7 bases and V 4 bases, and 11 bases lay outside the gene matches. The CDR3 is made up of 14 amino acids.

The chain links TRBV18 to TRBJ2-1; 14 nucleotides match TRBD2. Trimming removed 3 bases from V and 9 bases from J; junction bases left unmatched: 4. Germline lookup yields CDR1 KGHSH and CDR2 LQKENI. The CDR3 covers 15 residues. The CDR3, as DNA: TGTGCCAGCTCACCCCCGGGACTAGCGGGAGTTGAGCAGTTCTTC. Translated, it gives CASSPPGLAGVEQFF.

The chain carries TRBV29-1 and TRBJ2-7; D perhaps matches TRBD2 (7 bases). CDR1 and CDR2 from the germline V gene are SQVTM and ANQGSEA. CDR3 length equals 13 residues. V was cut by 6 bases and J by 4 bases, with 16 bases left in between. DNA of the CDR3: TGCAGCGTGCGCCAGGGAGGGGGGTACGAGCAGTACTTC. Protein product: CSVRQGGGYEQYF.

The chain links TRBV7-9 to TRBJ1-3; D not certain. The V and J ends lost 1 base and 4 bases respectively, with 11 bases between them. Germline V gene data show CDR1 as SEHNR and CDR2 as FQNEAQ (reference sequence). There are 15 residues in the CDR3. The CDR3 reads CASSLVRLTGNTIYF. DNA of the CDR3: TGTGCCAGCAGCTTAGTGCGGTTGACCGGAAACACCATATATTTT. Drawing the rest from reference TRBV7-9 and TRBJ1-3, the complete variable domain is DTGVSQNPRHKITKRGQNVTFRCDPISEHNRLYWYRQTLGQGPEFLTYFQNEAQLEKSRLLSDRFSAERPKGSFSTLEIQRTEQGDSAMYLCASSLVRLTGNTIYFGEGSWLTVV.

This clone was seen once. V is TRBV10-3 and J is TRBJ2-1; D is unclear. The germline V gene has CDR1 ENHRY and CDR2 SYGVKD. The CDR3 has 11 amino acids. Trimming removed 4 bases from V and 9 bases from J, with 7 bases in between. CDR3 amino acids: CAISVFLEQFF. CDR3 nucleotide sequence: TGTGCCATCAGTGTGTTCCTTGAGCAGTTCTTC.

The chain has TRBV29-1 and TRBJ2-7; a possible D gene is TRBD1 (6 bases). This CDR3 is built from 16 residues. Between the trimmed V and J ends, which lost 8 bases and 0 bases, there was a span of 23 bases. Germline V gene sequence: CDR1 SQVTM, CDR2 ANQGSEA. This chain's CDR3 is CSPDRDKESSSYEQYF. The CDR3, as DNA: TGCAGCCCGGATCGGGACAAGGAGAGTAGCTCCTACGAGCAGTACTTC.